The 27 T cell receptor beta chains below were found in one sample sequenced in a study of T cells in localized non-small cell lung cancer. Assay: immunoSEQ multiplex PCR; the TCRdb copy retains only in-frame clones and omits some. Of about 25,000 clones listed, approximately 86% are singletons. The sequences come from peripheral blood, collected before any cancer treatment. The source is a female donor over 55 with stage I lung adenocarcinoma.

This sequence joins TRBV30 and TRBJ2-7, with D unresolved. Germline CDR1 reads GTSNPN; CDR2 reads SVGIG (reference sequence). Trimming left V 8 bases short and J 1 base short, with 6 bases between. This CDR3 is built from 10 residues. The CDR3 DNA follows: TGTGCCCTCGGGTCCTACGAGCAGTACTTC. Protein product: CALGSYEQYF.

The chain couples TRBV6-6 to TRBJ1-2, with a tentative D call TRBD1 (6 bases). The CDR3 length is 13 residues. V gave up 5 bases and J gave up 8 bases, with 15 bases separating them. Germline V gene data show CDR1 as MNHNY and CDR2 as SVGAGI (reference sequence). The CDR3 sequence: CASSQSGGGGYTF. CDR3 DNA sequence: TGTGCCAGCAGTCAATCGGGGGGCGGAGGCTACACCTTC.

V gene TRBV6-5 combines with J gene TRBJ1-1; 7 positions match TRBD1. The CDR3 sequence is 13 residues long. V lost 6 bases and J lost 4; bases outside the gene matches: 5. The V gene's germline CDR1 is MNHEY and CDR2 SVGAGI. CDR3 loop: CASSRGQVTEAFF. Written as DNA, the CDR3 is TGTGCCAGCAGCCGCGGACAGGTCACTGAAGCTTTCTTT.

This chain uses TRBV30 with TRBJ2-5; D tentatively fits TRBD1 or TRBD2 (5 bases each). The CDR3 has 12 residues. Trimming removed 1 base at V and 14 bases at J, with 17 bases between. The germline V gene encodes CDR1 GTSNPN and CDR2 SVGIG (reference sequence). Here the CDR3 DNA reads TGTGCCTGGAGTGGGCTAGCCGGGACGAAATACTTC. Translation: CAWSGLAGTKYF.

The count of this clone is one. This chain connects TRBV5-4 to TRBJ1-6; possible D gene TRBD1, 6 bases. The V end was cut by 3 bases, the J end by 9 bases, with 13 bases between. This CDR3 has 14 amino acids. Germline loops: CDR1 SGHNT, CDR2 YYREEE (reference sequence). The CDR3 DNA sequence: TGTGCCAGCAGCTCAGGACAGCGGGGTTCACCCCTCCACTTT. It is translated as CASSSGQRGSPLHF.

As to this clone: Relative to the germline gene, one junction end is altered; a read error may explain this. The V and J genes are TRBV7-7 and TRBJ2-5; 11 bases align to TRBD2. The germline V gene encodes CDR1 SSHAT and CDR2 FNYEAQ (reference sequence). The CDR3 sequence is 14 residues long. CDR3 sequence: CASSASGRKETQYF. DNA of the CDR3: TGTGCTAGCAGCGCTAGCGGGAGGAAAGAGACCCAGTACTTC.

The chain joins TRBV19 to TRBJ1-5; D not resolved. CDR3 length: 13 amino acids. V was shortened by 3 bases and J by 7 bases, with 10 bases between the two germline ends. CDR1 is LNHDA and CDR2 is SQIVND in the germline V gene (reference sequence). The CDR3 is CASSIGETQPQHF. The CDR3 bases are TGTGCCAGTAGTATTGGGGAAACCCAGCCCCAGCATTTT.

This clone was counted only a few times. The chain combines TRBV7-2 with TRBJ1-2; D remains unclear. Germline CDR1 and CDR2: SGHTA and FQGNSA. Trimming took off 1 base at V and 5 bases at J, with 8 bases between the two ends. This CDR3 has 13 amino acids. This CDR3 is CASSLGEGYGYTF. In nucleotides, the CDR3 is TGTGCCAGCAGCTTAGGAGAGGGATATGGCTACACCTTC.

CDR3 residues: CASRMESTTEAFF. DNA of the CDR3: TGTGCCAGTAGAATGGAAAGCACCACTGAAGCTTTCTTT. This chain uses TRBV19 with TRBJ1-1; D is ambiguous. Germline V gene lookup returns CDR1 LNHDA and CDR2 SQIVND (reference sequence). Trimming took 6 bases from V and 4 from J, leaving 12 bases between them. CDR3 size: 13 residues.

CDR3 coding DNA: TGTGCCAGCAGCTCCGGACGGGGGAACACTGAAGCTTTCTTT. Encoded protein: CASSSGRGNTEAFF. V is TRBV28 and J is TRBJ1-1; D gene uncertain. V lost 6 bases and J lost 1, with 12 bases in between. The germline CDR1 and CDR2 sequences are MDHEN and SYDVKM. The CDR3 spans 14 residues.

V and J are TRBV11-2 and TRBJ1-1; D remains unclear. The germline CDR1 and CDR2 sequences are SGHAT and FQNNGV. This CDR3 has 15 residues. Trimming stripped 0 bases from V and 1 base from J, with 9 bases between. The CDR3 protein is CASSLEAGRNTEAFF. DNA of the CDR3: TGTGCCAGCAGCTTAGAGGCAGGCCGGAACACTGAAGCTTTCTTT. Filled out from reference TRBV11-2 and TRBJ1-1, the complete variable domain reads EAGVAQSPRYKIIEKRQSVAFWCNPISGHATLYWYQQILGQGPKLLIQFQNNGVVDDSQLPKDRFSAERLKGVDSTLKIQPAKLEDSAVYLCASSLEAGRNTEAFFGQGTRLTVV.

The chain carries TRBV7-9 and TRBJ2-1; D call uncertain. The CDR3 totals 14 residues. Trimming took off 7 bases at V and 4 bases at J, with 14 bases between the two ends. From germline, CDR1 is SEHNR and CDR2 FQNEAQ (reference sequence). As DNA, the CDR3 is TGTGCCAGCAAGAACCCCGGGCCTTACAATGAGCAGTTCTTC. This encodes CASKNPGPYNEQFF.

CDR3 nucleotides: TGTGCCAGCAGCGTAGACACGACAGATACGCAGTATTTT. Its translation: CASSVDTTDTQYF. The chain is built from TRBV9 and TRBJ2-3; no clear D gene. The CDR3 sequence is 13 residues long. Germline CDR1 is SGDLS and CDR2 is YYNGEE. V lost 0 bases, J lost 3 bases, and 5 bases lay in between.

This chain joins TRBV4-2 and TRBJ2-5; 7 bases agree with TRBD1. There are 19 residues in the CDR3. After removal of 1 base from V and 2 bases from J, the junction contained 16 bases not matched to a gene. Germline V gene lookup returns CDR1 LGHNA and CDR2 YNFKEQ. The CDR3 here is CASSQGRNTGETKQETQYF. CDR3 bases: TGTGCCAGCAGCCAAGGGAGGAATACAGGGGAAACCAAACAAGAGACCCAGTACTTC.

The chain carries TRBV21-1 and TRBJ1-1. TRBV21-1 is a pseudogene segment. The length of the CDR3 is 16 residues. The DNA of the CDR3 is TGTGCCAGCAGCAATGAGCCGGGGATGACGGACACTGAAGCTTTCTTT. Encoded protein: CASSNEPGMTDTEAFF.

CDR3 region: CASSLDLAGADTQYF. The CDR3 DNA sequence: TGTGCCAGCAGCTTAGACCTAGCGGGTGCAGATACGCAGTATTTT. The chain links TRBV11-3 to TRBJ2-3, with 8 bases identical to TRBD2. Germline loops: CDR1 SGHNT, CDR2 YENEEA. The CDR3 sequence is 15 residues long. The V segment lost 0 bases and the J segment 4 bases; nucleotides outside the gene matches: 3.

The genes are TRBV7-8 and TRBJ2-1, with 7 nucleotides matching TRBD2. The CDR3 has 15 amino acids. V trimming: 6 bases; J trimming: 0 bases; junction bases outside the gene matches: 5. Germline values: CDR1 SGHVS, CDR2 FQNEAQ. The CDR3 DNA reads TGTGCCAGCAGAATGGGGGGGAGCTCCTACAATGAGCAGTTCTTC. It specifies CASRMGGSSYNEQFF.

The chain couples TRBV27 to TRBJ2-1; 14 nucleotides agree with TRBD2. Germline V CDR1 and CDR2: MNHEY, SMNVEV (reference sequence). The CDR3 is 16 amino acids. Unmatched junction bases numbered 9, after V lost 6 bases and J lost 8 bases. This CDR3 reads CASSQGLAGVNDEQFF. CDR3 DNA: TGTGCCAGCAGCCAGGGACTAGCGGGAGTTAATGATGAGCAGTTCTTC.

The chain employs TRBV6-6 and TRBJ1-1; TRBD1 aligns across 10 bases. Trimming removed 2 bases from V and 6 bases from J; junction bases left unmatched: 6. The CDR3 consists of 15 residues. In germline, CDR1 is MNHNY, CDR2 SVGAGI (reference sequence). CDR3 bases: TGTGCCAGCAGTTACAGGACAGGGGGTCTCTCTGAAGCTTTCTTT. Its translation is CASSYRTGGLSEAFF.

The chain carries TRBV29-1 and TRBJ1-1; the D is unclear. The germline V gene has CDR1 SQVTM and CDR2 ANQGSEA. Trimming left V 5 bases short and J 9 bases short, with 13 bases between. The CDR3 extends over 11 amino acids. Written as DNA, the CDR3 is TGCAGCGTTCACCAGAGAGAGAAAGCTTTCTTT. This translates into CSVHQREKAFF.

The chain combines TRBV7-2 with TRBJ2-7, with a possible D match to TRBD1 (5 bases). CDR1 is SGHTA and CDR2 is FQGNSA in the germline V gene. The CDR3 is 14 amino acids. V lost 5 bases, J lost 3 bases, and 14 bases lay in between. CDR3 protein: CASSPMAGRYEQYF. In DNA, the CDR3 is TGTGCCAGCAGCCCTATGGCAGGGCGCTACGAGCAGTACTTC.

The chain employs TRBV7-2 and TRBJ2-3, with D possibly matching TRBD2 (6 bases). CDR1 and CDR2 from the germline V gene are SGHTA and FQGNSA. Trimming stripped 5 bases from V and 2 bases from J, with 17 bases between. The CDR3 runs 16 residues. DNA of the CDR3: TGTGCCAGCAGCCTATTCCTCGGGACTTCCACAGATACGCAGTATTTT. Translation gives CASSLFLGTSTDTQYF.

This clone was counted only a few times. The CDR3 sequence: CASSPGTALNTEAFF. CDR3 in DNA: TGTGCCAGCAGTCCCGGGACAGCACTGAACACTGAAGCTTTCTTT. J is TRBJ1-1 and V is TRBV6-5; 7 positions agree with TRBD1. Germline assignment: CDR1 MNHEY and CDR2 SVGAGI. This CDR3 has 15 amino acids. Germline trimming cut 5 bases from V and 0 bases from J; bases unmatched to any gene: 6.

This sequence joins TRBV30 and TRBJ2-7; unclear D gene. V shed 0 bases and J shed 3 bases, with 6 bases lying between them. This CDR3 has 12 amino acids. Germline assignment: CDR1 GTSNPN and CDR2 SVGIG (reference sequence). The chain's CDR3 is CAWSVSIYEQYF. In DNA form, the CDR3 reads TGTGCCTGGAGTGTCAGTATCTACGAGCAGTACTTC.

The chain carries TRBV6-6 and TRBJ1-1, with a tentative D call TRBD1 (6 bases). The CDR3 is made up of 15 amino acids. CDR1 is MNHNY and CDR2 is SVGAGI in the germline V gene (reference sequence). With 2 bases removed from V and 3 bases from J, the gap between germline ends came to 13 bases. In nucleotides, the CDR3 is TGTGCCAGCAGTTACGGGGCAGGGGACTACACTGAAGCTTTCTTT. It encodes CASSYGAGDYTEAFF.

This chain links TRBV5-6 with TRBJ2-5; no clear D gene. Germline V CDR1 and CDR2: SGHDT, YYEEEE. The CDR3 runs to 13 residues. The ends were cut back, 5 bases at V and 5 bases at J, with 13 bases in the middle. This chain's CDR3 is CASSLGSRETQYF. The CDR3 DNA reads TGTGCCAGCAGTTTAGGGTCAAGGGAGACCCAGTACTTC.

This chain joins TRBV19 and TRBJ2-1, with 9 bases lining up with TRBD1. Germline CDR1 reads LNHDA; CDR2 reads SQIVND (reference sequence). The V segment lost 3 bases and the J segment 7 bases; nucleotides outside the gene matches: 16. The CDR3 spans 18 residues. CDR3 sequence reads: CASSMRATGGIYRNEQFF. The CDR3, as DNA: TGTGCCAGTAGTATGAGGGCCACAGGGGGCATTTATCGTAATGAGCAGTTCTTC.